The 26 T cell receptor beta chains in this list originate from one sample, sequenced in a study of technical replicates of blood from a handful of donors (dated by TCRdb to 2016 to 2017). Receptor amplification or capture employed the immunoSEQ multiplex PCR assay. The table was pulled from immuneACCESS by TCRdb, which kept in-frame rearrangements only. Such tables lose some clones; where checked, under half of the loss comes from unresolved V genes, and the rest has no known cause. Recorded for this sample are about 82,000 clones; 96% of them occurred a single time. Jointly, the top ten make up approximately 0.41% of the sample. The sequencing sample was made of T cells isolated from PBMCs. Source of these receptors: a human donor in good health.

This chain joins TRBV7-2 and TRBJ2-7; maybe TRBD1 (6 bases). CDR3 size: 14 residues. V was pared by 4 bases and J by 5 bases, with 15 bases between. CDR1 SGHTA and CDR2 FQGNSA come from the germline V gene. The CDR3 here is CASSSTGLLNEQYF. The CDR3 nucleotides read TGTGCCAGCAGCTCCACAGGGTTGCTGAACGAGCAGTACTTC.

CDR3 DNA: TGCGCCAGCAGCTATCGGGGGGCCTCTGAAGCTTTCTTT. This codes for CASSYRGASEAFF. The rearrangement joins TRBV4-3 to TRBJ1-1; D possibly corresponds to TRBD1 (6 bases). CDR1 and CDR2 (germline): LGHNA, YSLEER. V lost 5 bases and J lost 6, with 13 bases in between. This CDR3 comprises 13 residues.

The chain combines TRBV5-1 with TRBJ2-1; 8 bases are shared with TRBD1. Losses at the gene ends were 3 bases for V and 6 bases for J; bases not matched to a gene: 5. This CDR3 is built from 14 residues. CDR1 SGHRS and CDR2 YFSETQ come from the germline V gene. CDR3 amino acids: CASSSSGTGNEQFF. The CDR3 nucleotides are TGCGCCAGCAGCTCCTCCGGGACAGGCAATGAGCAGTTCTTC.

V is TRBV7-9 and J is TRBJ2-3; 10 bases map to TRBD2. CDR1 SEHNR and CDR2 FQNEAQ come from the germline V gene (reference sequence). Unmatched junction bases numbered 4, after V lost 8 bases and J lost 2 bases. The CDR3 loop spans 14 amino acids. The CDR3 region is CASAGLADTDTQYF. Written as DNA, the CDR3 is TGTGCCAGCGCTGGACTAGCGGACACAGATACGCAGTATTTT.

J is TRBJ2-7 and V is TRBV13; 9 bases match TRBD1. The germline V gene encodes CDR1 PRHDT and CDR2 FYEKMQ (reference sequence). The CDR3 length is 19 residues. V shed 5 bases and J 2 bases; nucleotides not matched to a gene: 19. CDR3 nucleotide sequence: TGTGCCAGCAGCCCTCTAGTCCCGGGACAGGGCATTAGCGCCTACGAGCAGTACTTC. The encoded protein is CASSPLVPGQGISAYEQYF. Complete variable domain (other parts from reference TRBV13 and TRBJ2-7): AAGVIQSPRHLIKEKRETATLKCYPIPRHDTVYWYQQGPGQDPQFLISFYEKMQSDKGSIPDRFSAQQFSDYHSELNMSSLELGDSALYFCASSPLVPGQGISAYEQYFGPGTRLTVT.

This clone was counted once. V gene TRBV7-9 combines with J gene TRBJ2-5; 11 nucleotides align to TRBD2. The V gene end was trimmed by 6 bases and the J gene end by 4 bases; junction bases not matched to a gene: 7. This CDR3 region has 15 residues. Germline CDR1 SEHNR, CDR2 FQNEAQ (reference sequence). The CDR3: CASSHSSGRRETQYF. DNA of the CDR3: TGTGCCAGCAGTCATTCTAGCGGGAGGAGAGAGACCCAGTACTTC.

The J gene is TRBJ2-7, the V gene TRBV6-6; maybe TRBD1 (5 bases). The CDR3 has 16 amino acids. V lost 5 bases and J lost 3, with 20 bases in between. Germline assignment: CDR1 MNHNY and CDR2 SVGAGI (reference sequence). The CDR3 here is CASSPDSGRALYEQYF. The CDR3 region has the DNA TGTGCCAGCAGTCCCGACTCAGGCAGGGCTCTCTACGAGCAGTACTTC.

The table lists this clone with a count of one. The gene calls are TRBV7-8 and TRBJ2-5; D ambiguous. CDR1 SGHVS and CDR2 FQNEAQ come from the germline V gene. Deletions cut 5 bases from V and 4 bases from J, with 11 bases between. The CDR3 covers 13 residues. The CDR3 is CASSGQSGETQYF. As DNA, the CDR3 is TGTGCCAGCAGCGGGCAAAGTGGAGAGACCCAGTACTTC.

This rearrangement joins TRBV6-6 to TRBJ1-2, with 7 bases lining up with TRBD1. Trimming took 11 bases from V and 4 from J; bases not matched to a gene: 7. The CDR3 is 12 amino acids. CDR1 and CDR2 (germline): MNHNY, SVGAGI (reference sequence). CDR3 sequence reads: CAEGDSPYGYTF. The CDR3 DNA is TGTGCCGAGGGGGACAGTCCCTATGGCTACACCTTC.

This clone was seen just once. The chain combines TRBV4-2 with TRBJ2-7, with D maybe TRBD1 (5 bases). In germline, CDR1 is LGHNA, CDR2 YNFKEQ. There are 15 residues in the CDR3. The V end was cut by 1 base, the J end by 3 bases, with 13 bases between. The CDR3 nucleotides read TGTGCCAGCAGCCAAGTCATCCAGGGCGGCTACGAGCAGTACTTC. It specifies CASSQVIQGGYEQYF.

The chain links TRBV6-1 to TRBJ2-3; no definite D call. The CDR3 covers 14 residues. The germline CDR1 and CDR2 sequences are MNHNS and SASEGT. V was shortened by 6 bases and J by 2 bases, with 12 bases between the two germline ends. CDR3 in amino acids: CASSPSISTDTQYF. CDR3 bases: TGTGCCAGCAGCCCCAGTATCTCCACAGATACGCAGTATTTT.

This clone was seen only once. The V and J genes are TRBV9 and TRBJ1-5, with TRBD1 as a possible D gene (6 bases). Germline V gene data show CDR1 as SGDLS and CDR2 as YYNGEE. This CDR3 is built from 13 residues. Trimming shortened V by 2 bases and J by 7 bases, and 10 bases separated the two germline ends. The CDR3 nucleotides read TGTGCCAGCAGCGTTACAGGGAACCAGCCCCAGCATTTT. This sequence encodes CASSVTGNQPQHF.

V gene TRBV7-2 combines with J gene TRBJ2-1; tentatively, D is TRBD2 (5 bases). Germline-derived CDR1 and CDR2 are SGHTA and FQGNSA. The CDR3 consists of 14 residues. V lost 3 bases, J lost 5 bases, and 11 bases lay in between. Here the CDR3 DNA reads TGTGCCAGCAGCTTCCTAGGGCGGGACAATGAGCAGTTCTTC. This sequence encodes CASSFLGRDNEQFF.

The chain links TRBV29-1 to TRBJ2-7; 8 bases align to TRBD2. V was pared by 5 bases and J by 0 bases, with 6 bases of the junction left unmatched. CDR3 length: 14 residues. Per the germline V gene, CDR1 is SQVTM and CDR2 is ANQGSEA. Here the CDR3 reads CSVSIAGGSYEQYF. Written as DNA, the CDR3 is TGCAGCGTTAGTATCGCGGGAGGCTCCTACGAGCAGTACTTC.

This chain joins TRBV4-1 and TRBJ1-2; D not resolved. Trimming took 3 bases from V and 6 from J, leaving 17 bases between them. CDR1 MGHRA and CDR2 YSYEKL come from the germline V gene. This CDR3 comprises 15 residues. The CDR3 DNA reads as TGCGCCAGCAGCCAGGTCCTTACCCAGGCAGATGGCTACACCTTC. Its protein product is CASSQVLTQADGYTF.

The CDR3 region has the DNA TGTGCCAGCAGCTTTTCCAGCGGGGCCCCCTACGAGCAGTACTTC. It is translated as CASSFSSGAPYEQYF. The gene calls are TRBV7-3 and TRBJ2-7; 7 nucleotides align to TRBD2. Unmatched junction bases numbered 7, after V lost 3 bases and J lost 2 bases. The germline V gene encodes CDR1 SGHTA and CDR2 FQGTGA. CDR3 length: 15 residues.

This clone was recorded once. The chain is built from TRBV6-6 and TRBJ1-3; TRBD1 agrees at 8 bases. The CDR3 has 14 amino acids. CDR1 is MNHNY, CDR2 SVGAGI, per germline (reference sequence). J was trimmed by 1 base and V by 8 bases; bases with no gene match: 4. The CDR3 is CASDQGASGNTIYF. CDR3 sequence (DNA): TGTGCCAGCGATCAGGGGGCATCTGGAAACACCATATATTTT.

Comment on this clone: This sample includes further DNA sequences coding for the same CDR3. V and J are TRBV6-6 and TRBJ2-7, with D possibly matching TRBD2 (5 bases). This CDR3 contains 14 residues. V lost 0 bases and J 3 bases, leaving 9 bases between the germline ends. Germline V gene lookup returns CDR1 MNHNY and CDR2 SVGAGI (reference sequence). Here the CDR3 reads CASSYSGLNYEQYF. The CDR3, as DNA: TGTGCCAGCAGTTACTCAGGACTGAACTACGAGCAGTACTTC.

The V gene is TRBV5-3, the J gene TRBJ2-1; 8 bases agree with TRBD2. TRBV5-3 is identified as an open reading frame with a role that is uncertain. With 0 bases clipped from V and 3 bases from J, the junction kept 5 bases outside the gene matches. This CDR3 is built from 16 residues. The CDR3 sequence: CARSLVGRAHYNEQFF. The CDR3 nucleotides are TGTGCCAGAAGCTTGGTCGGGAGGGCCCACTACAATGAGCAGTTCTTC.

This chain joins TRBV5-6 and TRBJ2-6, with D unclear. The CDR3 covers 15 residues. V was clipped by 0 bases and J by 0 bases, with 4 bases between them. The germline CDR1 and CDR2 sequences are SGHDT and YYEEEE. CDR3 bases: TGTGCCAGCAGCTTGGCCAGCTCTGGGGCCAACGTCCTGACTTTC. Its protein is CASSLASSGANVLTF.

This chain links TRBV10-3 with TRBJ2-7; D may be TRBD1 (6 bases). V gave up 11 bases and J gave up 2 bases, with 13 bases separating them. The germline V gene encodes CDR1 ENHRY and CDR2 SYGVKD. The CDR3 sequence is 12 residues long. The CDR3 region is CAFGQRPYEQYF. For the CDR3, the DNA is TGTGCCTTTGGACAGCGACCCTACGAGCAGTACTTC.

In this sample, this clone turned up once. The CDR3 here is CASSLAGSYEQYF. CDR3 in DNA: TGTGCCAGCAGCTTGGCGGGGAGCTACGAGCAGTACTTC. The rearrangement uses TRBV5-6 and TRBJ2-7; TRBD2 is a possible D gene (5 bases). This CDR3 contains 13 residues. Germline lookup yields CDR1 SGHDT and CDR2 YYEEEE. Trimming cost V 0 bases and J 3 bases, with 7 bases left between them.

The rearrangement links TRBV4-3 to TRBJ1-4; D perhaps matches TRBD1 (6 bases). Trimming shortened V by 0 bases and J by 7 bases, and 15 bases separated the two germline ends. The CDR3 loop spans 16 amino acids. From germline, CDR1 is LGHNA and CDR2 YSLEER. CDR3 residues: CASSQDTAGEGEKLFF. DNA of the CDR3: TGCGCCAGCAGCCAAGATACCGCAGGGGAAGGTGAAAAACTGTTTTTT.

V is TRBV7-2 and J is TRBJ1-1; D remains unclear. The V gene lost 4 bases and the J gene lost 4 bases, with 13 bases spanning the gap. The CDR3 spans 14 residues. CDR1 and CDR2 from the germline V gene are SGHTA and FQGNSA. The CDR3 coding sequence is TGTGCCAGCAGCTGGAGCGGGCAGGCCACTGAAGCTTTCTTT. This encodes CASSWSGQATEAFF.

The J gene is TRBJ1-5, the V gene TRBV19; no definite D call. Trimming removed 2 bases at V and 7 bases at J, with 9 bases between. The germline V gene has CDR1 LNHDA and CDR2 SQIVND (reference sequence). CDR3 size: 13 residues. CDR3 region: CASSISDLQPQHF. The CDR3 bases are TGTGCCAGTAGTATATCGGACTTACAGCCCCAGCATTTT.

The CDR3 loop is CASKGGGEEGAYNEQFF. The CDR3 DNA follows: TGTGCCAGCAAGGGGGGAGGGGAGGAGGGAGCCTACAATGAGCAGTTCTTC. The V call is TRBV11-3, the J call TRBJ2-1; D may be TRBD2 (7 bases). The CDR3 is 17 residues long. V lost 7 bases to trimming and J lost 2 bases, with 21 bases between them. Germline V gene sequence: CDR1 SGHNT, CDR2 YENEEA.